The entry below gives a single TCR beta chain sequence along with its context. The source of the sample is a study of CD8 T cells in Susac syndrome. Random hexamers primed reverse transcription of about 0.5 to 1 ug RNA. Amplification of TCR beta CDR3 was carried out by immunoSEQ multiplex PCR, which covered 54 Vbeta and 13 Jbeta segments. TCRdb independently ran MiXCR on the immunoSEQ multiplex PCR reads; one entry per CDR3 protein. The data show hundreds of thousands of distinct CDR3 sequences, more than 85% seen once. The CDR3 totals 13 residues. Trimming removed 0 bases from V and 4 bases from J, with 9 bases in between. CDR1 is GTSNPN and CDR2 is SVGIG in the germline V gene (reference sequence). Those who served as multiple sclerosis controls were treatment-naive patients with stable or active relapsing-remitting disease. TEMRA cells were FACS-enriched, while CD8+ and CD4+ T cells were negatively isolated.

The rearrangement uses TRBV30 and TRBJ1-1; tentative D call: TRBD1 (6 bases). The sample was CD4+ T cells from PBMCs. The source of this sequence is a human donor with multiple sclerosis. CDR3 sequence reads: CAWSVHRATEAFF. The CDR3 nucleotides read TGTGCCTGGAGTGTACACAGGGCCACTGAAGCTTTCTTT.